Here is one T cell receptor (beta chain) with its context. The antigen is not known. V was shortened by 0 bases and J by 3 bases, with 12 bases between the two germline ends. Germline V gene sequence: CDR1 DFQATT, CDR2 SNEGSKA (reference sequence). This CDR3 region has 14 residues. These data originate in a study of T-cell reconstitution after alpha-beta-depleted transplantation in children. For TCRbeta, the library was prepared with unique molecular identifiers. TCRdb ran MiXCR on the PCR reads and lists one entry per CDR3 protein. Counted here are hundreds of thousands of distinct CDR3 sequences, 10% to 15% occurring once; the ten biggest clones make up over 2%. Study-level points and caveats: Several hundred expanded graft clones reportedly supplied alpha-beta T cells about two months after transplant. It was surviving recipient T cells and thymic progenitors that gave some patients high TCRbeta diversity at day 60. Newly generated T cells supplied most T-cell counts and diversity one year post-transplant.

The sequence was obtained from a male patient younger than 18 who had a stem cell transplant for acute myeloid leukemia, so the T cells may come from the graft donor. This rearrangement joins TRBV20-1 to TRBJ2-7; no definite D call. Sequencing was performed on PBMCs, mostly from graft donor cells, taken 360 days after TCRalphabeta/CD19-depleted stem cell transplant. CDR3 in DNA: TGCAGTGCTAGAGATCGTCTCTTACGCTACGAGCAGTACTTC. Translation: CSARDRLLRYEQYF.